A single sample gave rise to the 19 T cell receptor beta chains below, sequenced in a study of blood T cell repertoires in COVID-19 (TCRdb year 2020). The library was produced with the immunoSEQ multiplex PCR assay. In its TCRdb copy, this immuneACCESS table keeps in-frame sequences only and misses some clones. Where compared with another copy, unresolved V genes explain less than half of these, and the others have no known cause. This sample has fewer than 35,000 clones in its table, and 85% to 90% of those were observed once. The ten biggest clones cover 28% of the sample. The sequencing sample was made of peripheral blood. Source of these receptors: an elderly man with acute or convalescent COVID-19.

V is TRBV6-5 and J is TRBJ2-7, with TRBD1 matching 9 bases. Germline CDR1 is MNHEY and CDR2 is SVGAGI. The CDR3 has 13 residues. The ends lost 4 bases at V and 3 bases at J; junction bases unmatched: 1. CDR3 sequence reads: CASSWGQGYEQYF. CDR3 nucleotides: TGTGCCAGCAGTTGGGGACAGGGCTACGAGCAGTACTTC.

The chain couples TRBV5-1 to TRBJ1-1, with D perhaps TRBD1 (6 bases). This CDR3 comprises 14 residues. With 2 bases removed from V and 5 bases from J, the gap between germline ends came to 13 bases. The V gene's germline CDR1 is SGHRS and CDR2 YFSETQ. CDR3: CASSLQGPGTEAFF. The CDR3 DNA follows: TGCGCCAGCAGCTTACAGGGCCCAGGGACTGAAGCTTTCTTT.

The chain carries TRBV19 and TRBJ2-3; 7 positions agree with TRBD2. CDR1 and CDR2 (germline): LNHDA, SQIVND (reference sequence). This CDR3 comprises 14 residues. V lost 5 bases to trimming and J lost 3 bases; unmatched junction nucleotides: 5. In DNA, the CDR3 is TGTGCCAGTAGTCGGCGGGAGCGGACAGATACGCAGTATTTT. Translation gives CASSRRERTDTQYF.

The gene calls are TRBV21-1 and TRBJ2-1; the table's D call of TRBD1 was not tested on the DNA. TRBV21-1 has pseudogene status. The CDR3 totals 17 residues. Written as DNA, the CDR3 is TGTGCCAGCAGCTTCCCCGAGGGGACAGGGGGCGAAAATGAGCAGTTCTTC. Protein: CASSFPEGTGGENEQFF.

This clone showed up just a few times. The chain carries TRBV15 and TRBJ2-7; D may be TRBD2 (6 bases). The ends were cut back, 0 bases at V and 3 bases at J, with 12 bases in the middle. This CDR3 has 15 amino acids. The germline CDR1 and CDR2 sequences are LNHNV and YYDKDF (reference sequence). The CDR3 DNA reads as TGTGCCACCAGCAGAGATGTTGGAGGGGACTACGAGCAGTACTTC. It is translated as CATSRDVGGDYEQYF.

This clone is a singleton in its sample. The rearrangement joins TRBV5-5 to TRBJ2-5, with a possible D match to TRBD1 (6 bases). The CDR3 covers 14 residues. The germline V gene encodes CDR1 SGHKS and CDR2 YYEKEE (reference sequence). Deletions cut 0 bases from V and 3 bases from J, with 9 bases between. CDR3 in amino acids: CASSLGDRKETQYF. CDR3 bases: TGTGCCAGCAGCTTGGGAGACAGGAAAGAGACCCAGTACTTC.

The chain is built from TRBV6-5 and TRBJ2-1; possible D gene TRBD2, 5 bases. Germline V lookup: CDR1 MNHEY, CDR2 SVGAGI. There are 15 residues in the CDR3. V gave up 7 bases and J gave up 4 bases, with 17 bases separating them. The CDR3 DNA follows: TGTGCCAGCATGTCGGGAACTCCTCATTACAATGAGCAGTTCTTC. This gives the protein CASMSGTPHYNEQFF.

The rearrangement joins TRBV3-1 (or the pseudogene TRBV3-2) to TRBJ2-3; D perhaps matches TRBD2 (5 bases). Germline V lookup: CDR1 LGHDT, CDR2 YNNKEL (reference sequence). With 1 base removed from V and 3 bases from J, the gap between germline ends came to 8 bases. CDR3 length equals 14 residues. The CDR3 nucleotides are TGTGCCAGCAGCCAAGGTCCGGGAACAGATACGCAGTATTTT. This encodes CASSQGPGTDTQYF.

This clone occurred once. The CDR3 loop is CASTGSGNTIYF. The CDR3, as DNA: TGTGCCAGCACCGGCTCTGGAAACACCATATATTTT. The rearrangement joins TRBV2 to TRBJ1-3; no definite D call. From germline, CDR1 is SNHLY and CDR2 FYNNEI. V gave up 7 bases and J gave up 0 bases, with 4 bases separating them. CDR3 size: 12 residues.

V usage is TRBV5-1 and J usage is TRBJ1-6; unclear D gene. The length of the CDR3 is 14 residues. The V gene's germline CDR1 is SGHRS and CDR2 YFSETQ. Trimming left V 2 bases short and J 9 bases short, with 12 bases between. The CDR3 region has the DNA TGCGCCAGCAGCTTAGAGGCAGGACTTTCACCCCTCCACTTT. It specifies CASSLEAGLSPLHF.

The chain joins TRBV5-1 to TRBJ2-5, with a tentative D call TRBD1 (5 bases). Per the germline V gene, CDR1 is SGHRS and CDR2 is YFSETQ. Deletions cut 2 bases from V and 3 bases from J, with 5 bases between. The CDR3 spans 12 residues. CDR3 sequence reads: CASSLGEETQYF. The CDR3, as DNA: TGCGCCAGCAGCTTAGGGGAAGAGACCCAGTACTTC.

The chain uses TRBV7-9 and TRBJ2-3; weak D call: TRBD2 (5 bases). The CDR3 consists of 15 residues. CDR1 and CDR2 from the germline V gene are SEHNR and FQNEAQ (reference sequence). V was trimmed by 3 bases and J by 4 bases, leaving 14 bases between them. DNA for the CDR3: TGTGCCAGCAGCTTCGGTAGGAGCGGCGCAGATACGCAGTATTTT. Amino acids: CASSFGRSGADTQYF.

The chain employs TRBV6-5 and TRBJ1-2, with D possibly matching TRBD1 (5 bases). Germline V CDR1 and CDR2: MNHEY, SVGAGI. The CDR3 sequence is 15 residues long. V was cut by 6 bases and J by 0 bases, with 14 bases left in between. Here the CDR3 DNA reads TGTGCCAGCAGGACAGTGACCACAGCTAACTATGGCTACACCTTC. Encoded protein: CASRTVTTANYGYTF.

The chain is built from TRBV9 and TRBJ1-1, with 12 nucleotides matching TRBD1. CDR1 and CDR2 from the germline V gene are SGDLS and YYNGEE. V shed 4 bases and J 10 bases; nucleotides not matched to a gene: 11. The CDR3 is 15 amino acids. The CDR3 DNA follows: TGTGCCAGCAGCCCCGGGACAGGGGGCTTTTCGGGAGCTTTCTTT. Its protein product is CASSPGTGGFSGAFF.

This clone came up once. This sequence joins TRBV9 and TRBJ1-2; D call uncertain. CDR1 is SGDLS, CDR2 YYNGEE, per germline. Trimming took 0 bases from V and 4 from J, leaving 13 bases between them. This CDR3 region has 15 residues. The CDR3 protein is CASSVAPREGYGYTF. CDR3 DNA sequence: TGTGCCAGCAGCGTAGCTCCAAGGGAGGGCTATGGCTACACCTTC.

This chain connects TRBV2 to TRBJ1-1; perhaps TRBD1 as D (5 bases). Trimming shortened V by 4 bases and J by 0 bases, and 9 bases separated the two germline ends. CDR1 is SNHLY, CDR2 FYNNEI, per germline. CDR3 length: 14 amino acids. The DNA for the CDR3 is TGTGCCAGCAGTGCAGGGATGATGAACACTGAAGCTTTCTTT. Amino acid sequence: CASSAGMMNTEAFF.

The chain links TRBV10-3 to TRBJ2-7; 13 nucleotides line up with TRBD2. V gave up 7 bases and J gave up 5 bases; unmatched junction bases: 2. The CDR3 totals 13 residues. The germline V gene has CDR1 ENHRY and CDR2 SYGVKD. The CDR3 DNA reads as TGTGCCATCACCGGGACTAGCGGGAACGAGCAGTACTTC. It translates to CAITGTSGNEQYF.

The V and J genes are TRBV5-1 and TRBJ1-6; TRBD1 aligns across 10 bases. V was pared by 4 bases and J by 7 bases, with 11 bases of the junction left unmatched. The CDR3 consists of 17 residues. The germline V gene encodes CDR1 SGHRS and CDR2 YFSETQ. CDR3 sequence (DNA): TGCGCCAGCAGCCCCGGGACAGGGGACGTTTTGAATTCACCCCTCCACTTT. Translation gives CASSPGTGDVLNSPLHF.

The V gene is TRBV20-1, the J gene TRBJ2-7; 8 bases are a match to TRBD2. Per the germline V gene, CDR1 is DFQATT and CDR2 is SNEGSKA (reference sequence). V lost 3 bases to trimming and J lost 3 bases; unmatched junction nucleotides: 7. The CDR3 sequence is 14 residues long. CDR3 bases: TGCAGTGCTAGTGGGACTAGACTTGGCTACGAGCAGTACTTC. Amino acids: CSASGTRLGYEQYF.